The entry that follows covers one T cell receptor (beta chain) sequence. No antigen is known for it. The data derive from a study of Ad26.COV2.S vaccination and SARS-CoV-2 variants. Looking at the study overall: Ad26.COV2.S shots went into the muscle once or twice, 56 days apart. Study-level findings and limits: Considerable breadth of spike-specific CD8+ and CD4+ T cell responses has reportedly been documented following vaccination. Across vaccine and placebo recipients, the breadth of non-spike TCRs was similar. The study found higher spike-specific TCR breadth in vaccine than placebo recipients.

Treatment noted: around 19 received Ad26.COV2.S at low or high dose, single or two shots; roughly five received placebo; per-sample allocation not given. Samples came from day 63 after the first vaccine or placebo injection. Assay: immunoSEQ multiplex PCR; the TCRdb copy retains only in-frame clones and omits some. The data contain about 470,000 clones, 90% of them singletons. The CDR3 spans 16 residues. CDR1 and CDR2 from the germline V gene are MNHNS and SASEGT. Unmatched junction bases numbered 6, after V lost 0 bases and J lost 5 bases. The chain has TRBV6-1 and TRBJ1-4; TRBD1 agrees at 7 bases. The receptor was derived from a person between 18 and 59 years old who received the Ad26.COV2.S COVID-19 vaccine or a placebo. The source material was peripheral blood, sampled in a trial of Ad26.COV2.S vaccine versus placebo. The chain's CDR3 is CASSEARTGRNEKLFF. The CDR3 region has the DNA TGTGCCAGCAGTGAAGCCCGGACAGGACGAAATGAAAAACTGTTTTTT.